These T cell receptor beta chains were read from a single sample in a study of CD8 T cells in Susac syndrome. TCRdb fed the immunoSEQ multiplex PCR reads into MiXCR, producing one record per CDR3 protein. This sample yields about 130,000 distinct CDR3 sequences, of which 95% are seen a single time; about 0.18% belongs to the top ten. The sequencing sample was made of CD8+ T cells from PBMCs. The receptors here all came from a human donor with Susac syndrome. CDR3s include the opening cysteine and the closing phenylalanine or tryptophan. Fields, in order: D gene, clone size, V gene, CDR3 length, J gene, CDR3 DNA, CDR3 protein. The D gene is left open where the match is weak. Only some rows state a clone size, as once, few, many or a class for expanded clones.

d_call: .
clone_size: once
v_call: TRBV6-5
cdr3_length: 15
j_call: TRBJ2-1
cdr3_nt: TGTGCCAGCAGTTCTACGACACCGGGAGTACATGAGCAGTTCTTC
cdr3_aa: CASSSTTPGVHEQFF

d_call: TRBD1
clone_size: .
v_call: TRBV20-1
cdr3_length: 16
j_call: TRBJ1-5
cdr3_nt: TGCAGTGCCGGGACAGGGGACTTTGGGGGTAATCAGCCCCAGCATTTT
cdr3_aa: CSAGTGDFGGNQPQHF

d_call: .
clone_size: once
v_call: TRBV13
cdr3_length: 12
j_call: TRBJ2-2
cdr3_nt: TGTGCCAGCCAAGACTGGACCGGGGAGCTGTTTTTT
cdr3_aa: CASQDWTGELFF

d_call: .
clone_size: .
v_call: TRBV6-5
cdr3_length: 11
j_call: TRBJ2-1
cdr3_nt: TGTGCCAGCAGTTACGTCGATGAGCAGTTCTTC
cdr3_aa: CASSYVDEQFF

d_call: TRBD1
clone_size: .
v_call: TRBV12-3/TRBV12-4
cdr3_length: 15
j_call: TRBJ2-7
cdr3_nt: TGTGCCAGCAGATTCGGACAGGCCACTTTCTACGAGCAGTACTTC
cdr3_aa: CASRFGQATFYEQYF

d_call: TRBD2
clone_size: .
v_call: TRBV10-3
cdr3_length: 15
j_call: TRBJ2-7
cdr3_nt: TGTGCCATCAGTGAGACTAGCGGAAAGACCTACGAGCAGTACTTC
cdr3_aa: CAISETSGKTYEQYF

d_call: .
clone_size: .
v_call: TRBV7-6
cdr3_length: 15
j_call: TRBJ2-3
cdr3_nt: TGTGCCAGCAGCTTAGAAGGGCAGGGCCCCGATACGCAGTATTTT
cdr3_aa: CASSLEGQGPDTQYF

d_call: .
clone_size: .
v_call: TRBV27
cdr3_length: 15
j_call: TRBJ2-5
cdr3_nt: TGTGCCAGCAGTTTATTCGGGACACCTCAAGAGACCCAGTACTTC
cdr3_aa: CASSLFGTPQETQYF

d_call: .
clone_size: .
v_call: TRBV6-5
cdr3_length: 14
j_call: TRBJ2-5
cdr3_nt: TGTGCCACTGATCAAGGTTCTGGCCAAGAGACCCAGTACTTC
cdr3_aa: CATDQGSGQETQYF

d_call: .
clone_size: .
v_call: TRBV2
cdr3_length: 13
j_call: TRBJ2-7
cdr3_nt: TGTGCCAGCAGTGGTGGGGAAACGTACGAGCAGTACTTC
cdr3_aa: CASSGGETYEQYF

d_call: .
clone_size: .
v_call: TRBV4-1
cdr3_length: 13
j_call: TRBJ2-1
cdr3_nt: TGCGCCAGCAGCCAAGATACAGGGATTGAGCAGTTCTTC
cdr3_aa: CASSQDTGIEQFF

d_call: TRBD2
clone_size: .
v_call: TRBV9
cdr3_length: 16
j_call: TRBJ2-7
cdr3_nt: TGTGCCAGCAGCCGAGGTCCACTAGCGGAAACCTACGAGCAGTACTTC
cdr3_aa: CASSRGPLAETYEQYF

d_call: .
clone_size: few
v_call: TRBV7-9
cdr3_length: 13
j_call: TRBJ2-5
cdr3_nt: TGTGCCAGCAGTTTGGGACCGGGAGAGACCCAGTACTTC
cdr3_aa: CASSLGPGETQYF

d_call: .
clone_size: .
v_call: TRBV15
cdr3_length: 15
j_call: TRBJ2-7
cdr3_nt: TGTGCCACCAGCAGAGTGGGCGCTCCTCGGGACGAGCAGTACTTC
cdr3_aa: CATSRVGAPRDEQYF

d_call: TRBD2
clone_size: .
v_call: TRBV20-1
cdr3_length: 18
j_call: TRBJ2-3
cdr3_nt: TGCAGTGCTAGGGGGACTAGCGGGACCCAACGCTTCTACGATACGCAGTATTTT
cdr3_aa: CSARGTSGTQRFYDTQYF

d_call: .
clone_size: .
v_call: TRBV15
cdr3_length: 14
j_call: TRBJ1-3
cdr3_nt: TGTGCCACCGGGGGTGGAAACTCTGGAAACACCATATATTTT
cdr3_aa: CATGGGNSGNTIYF

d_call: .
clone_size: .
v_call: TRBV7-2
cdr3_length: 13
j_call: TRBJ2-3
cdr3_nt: TGTGCCAGCAGCTGGGGGGTCACAGATACGCAGTATTTT
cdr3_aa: CASSWGVTDTQYF

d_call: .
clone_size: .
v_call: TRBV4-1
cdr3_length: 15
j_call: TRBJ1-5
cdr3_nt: TGCGCCAGCAGCCAAGAGGAGTCGGGATATCAGCCCCAGCATTTT
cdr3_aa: CASSQEESGYQPQHF

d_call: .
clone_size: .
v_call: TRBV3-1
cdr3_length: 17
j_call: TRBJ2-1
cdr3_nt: TGTGCCAGCAGCCAAAAACTAGGGGTGAGCTCCTACAATGAGCAGTTCTTC
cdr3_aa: CASSQKLGVSSYNEQFF

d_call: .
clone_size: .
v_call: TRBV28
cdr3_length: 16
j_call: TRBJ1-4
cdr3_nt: TGTGCCAGCAGTTTATGGAGGTATCCCTTGGCCGAAAAACTGTTTTTT
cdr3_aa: CASSLWRYPLAEKLFF

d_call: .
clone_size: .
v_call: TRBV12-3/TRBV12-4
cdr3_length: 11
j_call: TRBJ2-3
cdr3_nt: TGTGCCGTCAGTAGTACAGATACGCAGTATTTT
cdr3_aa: CAVSSTDTQYF

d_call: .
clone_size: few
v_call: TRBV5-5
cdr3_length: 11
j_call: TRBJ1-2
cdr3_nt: TGTGCCAGCACGGGGGATCGTGGCTACACCTTC
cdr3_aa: CASTGDRGYTF

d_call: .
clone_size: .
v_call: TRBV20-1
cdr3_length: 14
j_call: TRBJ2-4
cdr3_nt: TGCAGTGCAATCGTAGGGGTAACAATGGACATTCAGTACTTC
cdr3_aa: CSAIVGVTMDIQYF

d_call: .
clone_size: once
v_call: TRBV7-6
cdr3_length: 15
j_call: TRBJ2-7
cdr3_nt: TGTGCCAGCAGCTTATCTGGCGGGCCGAGCTACGAGCAGTACTTC
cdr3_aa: CASSLSGGPSYEQYF

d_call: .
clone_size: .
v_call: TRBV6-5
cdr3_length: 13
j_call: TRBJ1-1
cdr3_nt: TGTGCCACCTTCTGGGGGGGTGACACTGAAGCTTTCTTT
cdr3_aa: CATFWGGDTEAFF

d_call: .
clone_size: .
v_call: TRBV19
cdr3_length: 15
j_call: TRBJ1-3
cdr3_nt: TGTGCCAGTAGTATCGCGTTGGGCAGGGTGGACACCATATATTTT
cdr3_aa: CASSIALGRVDTIYF

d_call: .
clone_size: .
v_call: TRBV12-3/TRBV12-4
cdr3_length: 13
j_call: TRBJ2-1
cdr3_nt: TGTGCCAGCAGGTGGGCCGCGGGGAATGAGCAGTTCTTC
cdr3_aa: CASRWAAGNEQFF

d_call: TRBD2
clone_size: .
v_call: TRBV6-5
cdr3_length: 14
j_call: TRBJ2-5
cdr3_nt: TGTGCCAGCCTGGCGGGGGGGCTATGGGAGACCCAGTACTTC
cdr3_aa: CASLAGGLWETQYF